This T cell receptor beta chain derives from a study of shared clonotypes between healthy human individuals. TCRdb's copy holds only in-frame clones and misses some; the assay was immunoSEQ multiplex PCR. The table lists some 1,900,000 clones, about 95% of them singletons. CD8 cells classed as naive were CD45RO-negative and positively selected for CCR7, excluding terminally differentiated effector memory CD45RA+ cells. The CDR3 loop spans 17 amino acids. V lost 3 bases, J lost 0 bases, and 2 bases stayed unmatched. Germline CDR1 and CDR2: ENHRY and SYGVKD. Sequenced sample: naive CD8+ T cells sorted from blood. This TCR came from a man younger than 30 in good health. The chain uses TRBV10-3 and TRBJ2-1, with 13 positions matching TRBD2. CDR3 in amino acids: CAISERTSGSSYNEQFF. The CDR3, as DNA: TGTGCCATCAGTGAAAGGACTAGCGGGAGCTCCTACAATGAGCAGTTCTTC.